This T cell receptor beta chain was sequenced during a study of blood T cell repertoires in COVID-19. This clone was seen once. Libraries were prepared by immunoSEQ multiplex PCR; TCRdb keeps only in-frame clonotypes and omits some of them. The sample yields some 150,000 clones, approximately 80% seen once. Trimming removed 4 bases from V and 0 bases from J; junction bases left unmatched: 3. The CDR3 runs to 15 residues. The germline CDR1 and CDR2 sequences are SGHRS and YFSETQ. The genes are TRBV5-1 and TRBJ2-1; 8 nucleotides match TRBD1. Specimen: peripheral blood. This clonotype was obtained from a human donor in a cohort sampled during active COVID-19. The CDR3 region is CASSGGQGSYNEQFF. The CDR3 DNA is TGCGCCAGCAGCGGTGGACAGGGCTCCTACAATGAGCAGTTCTTC.